This T cell receptor (beta chain) was profiled in a study of cytomegalovirus exposure and HLA in healthy donors (TCRdb year 2017). Broadly, across the study: According to an earlier analysis of 550 to 750 of the donors, 150 million to 200 million T cells yielded 100 million or so unique TCR beta sequences and roughly 280 Gb of sequence data. The study aimed to test whether signatures of past pathogen exposure could be identified by cataloging public T cell receptors. A later analysis re-analyzed previously published TCR beta repertoires from roughly 690 donors and added high-resolution HLA genotyping to study TCR occurrence patterns. The later analysis used no new phenotypic data to find candidate immune exposures, relying instead on TCR beta sequences and their occurrence across donors. High-throughput TCR immunosequencing, statistical association of individual TCRs with disease status, and machine learning were combined to predict cytomegalovirus infection status. Across approximately 400 genotyped donors of the cohort, an average of approximately 240,000 unique TCR beta nucleotide sequences per donor were sequenced, and 15% to 20% of those sequences were non-productive. Because of strong linkage in the cohort, roughly five DR-DQ haplotypes were treated as single units for association and clustering. The number of donors typed differed by locus, with about 629-630 for A, B, C, DRB1 and DQB1, roughly 520 for DQA1, approximately 580 for DPA1, and around 450 for DPB1. Of the 300 to 450 genotyped donors, 81% were placed in the genetic ancestry cluster associated with self-reported Caucasian donors. Along with the approximately 600-subject first cohort, a separate validation cohort of more than 90 different subjects was used. A later genetic analysis took genome-wide SNP genotypes for about 55% of the 666 donors and used that subset as a discovery cohort. Donor age, sex, ethnicity and CMV serostatus were compiled alongside the repertoire data. The study profiled the T cell repertoires of around 700 subjects by immunosequencing and related them to cytomegalovirus serostatus. All discovery cohort repertoires had been generated on a single sequencing platform. HLA typing included class I and class II loci at four-digit resolution. An early release covering 550 to 650 HLA-typed donors comprised about 320 gigabases of sequencing data and around 80 million unique TCR sequences. An earlier analysis of a few hundred of the donors applied high-throughput TCR beta sequencing to assess whether each TCR beta V gene segment acted as functional or pseudogenic.

The cohort was made up of approximately 670 healthy bone marrow donors. At the time of sampling, all cohort members were nominally healthy, though unrecorded immune exposures were likely present. The donor was CMV seronegative and was included in the group of over 300 seronegative cohort members. Each donor provided a peripheral blood sample, and peripheral blood mononuclear cells were used for TCR beta sequencing. Genomic DNA was extracted from the blood cell samples with the Qiagen DNeasy Blood Extraction Kit. CDR1 and CDR2 are read off the germline V gene (reference sequence) as SEHNR and FQNEAQ. Measured from the cysteine to the phenylalanine, the CDR3 is 14 residues long. Here the CDR3 DNA is all that survives: 42 bases in frame from base 1. Deletion took 0 bases off V and 3 bases off J, with a span of 9 bases between the germline ends. About this clone: Its target antigen remains unknown. Per-base quality was not reported, and no clone a single base away is much larger than it.

The investigation overall reported the following: Specific HLA alleles were associated with 16,951 TCR beta sequences at a false discovery rate of 0.05 in a later analysis. Cytomegalovirus status was reported to be diagnosed by the classifier with high specificity and sensitivity in both the original and validation cohorts. Because HLA typing was missing for some donors at each locus, association tests included only the typed subset. A further reported finding was that TCR beta sequences accurately predicted the HLA-A and HLA-B alleles for most subjects in the first cohort. Roughly uniform sequencing depth across donors was assumed in presence/absence analyses, although this assumption may not hold. A total of roughly 160 TCR beta chains were listed by the study as associated with cytomegalovirus. According to a later analysis, TCR association rates differed among HLA loci, with DRB1 alleles showing the most associated TCRs and HLA-C alleles showing the fewest. Most TCR sequences were seen in very few donors, while some public TCRs were found in many individuals. A later genetic analysis associated a missense DCLRE1C variant with V-gene and J-gene trimming of TCR beta chains, and an independent cohort replicated the association. Most CMV-associated TCR beta chains appeared to be HLA-restricted in a later analysis, and the HLA associations seemed to be driven largely by CMV exposure. This cohort had only TCR beta chains sequenced, and the lack of alpha or paired-chain data limited which features could be detected. Correlated functional status among segregating V segments might be attributable to linkage disequilibrium, but an unknown experimental factor could not be ruled out. According to a later analysis, parvovirus B19, influenza, CMV and Epstein-Barr virus appeared linked to several top co-occurrence clusters. When HLA alleles, especially DR and DQ, strongly co-occurred, TCR associations were difficult to assign to individual alleles. An earlier analysis of several hundred of the donors showed that most TCR beta V segments appeared in productive rearrangements either about 90% or about 30% of the time, which broadly matched IMGT annotations. The authors suggested that the approach could potentially be extended to other disease states and immunological phenotypes. Seventeen rarely observed V segments, including chromosome 9 orphons, were excluded from the earlier analysis of almost 600 of the donors because counts were too low. Some IMGT-functional V segments, including TRBV6-2 and TRBV6-3, could not be told apart with the 87-base-pair reads, so those segments were excluded. For the cohort, immune exposure information was limited to CMV serostatus. Compared with the roughly 600-donor mean, donors in an Asian-associated ancestry cluster had fewer N-insertions in productive TCRs, according to a later genetic analysis. Compared with equally common non-associated chains, HLA-associated TCR beta chains in a later analysis were more clonally expanded and had lower generation probabilities. A group of highly shared sequence variants was considered likely to be a technical artifact of the sequencing pipeline. A few of the identified cytomegalovirus-associated TCR beta chains were confirmed in vitro to be specific for cytomegalovirus antigens.

The library was prepared using the immunoSEQ multiplex PCR assay. For the multiplex PCR, a mixture combining 60 forward primers for TCR Vbeta segments and 13 reverse primers for TCR Jbeta segments was used. The CDR3 region of rearranged TCR beta genes was amplified from genomic DNA by a multiplex PCR assay. The Illumina HiSeq System was used to sequence the amplified TCR beta libraries as 87-base-pair reads. As for the original processing: In a later analysis, tens of millions of unique TCR beta chains were counted across the 650 to 700 repertoires, and roughly 11 million of these chains were shared by at least two donors. Raw reads were error-corrected and collapsed into unique sequences with a nearest-neighbor algorithm that merged closely related sequences to remove PCR and sequencing errors. Alignment of CDR3 sequences to IMGT reference sequences was used to assign V, D and J gene segments. For a sequence to be retained, a match of at least six nucleotides was required to both a V gene segment and a J gene segment. A rearrangement counted as productive if the CDR3 had no stop codons and remained in frame with V and J, and every other rearrangement counted as non-productive. Following IMGT convention, CDR3 was defined as the stretch from the second conserved V-encoded cysteine to the conserved J-encoded phenylalanine. Sequences without an unambiguous match to a single V gene segment were excluded from the earlier analysis of several hundred of the donors. An earlier analysis of almost 600 of the donors classified V segments as functional when productive rearrangements were above 56.7% and as segregating when the standard deviation between donors was above 5%. To diagnose cytomegalovirus status from the catalog of TCR beta chain sequences, a statistical classification framework was built. V and J gene assignment, in a later analysis, came from comparing TCR nucleotide sequences with IMGT/GENE-DB human TR gene sequences. Using the TCRdist pipeline, a later analysis assigned CDR3 sequences along with most-parsimonious VDJ recombination scenarios. A later analysis defined each TCR beta chain by its CDR3 amino acid sequence plus V-gene family, and excluded reads lacking a unique V-gene family. As a way to deal with suspected cross-contamination and a sequencing artifact, a later analysis dropped roughly 600 nucleotide sequences that were highly shared and had low generation probability. For each public chain, a later analysis derived a clonal expansion index from normalized ranks of inferred template counts within each repertoire. In a later analysis, generation probabilities were computed using a VDJ recombination model fitted to out-of-frame rearrangements, and the results were checked against IGoR. A later analysis scored TCR-TCR, TCR-HLA and TCR-CMV co-occurrence with hypergeometric tests, applying a repertoire-size bias correction to TCR pairs. A later analysis estimated false discovery rates by permuting HLA or CMV assignments 20 times. In a later analysis, co-occurring TCRs were grouped with DBSCAN, and TCRdist sequence similarity was added when clustering was performed within HLA-allele-positive subsets. Repertoires with fewer than 30,000 or more than 120,000 public chains were left out of co-occurrence clustering, as were a few repertoires with anomalous nucleotide sharing. TCRdb limited this immuneACCESS table to in-frame rearrangements with V and J called. A share of clones is missing; checked studies link under half to unresolved V genes, and the rest is unexplained. V and J calls and clone size are copied from that table; D and trimming were computed from the DNA. This sample lists about 170,000 clones; over 60% were detected once. The top ten constitute over 1.2% of the sample.

The sequencing sample was made of PBMCs. The V and J segments used are TRBV7-9 and TRBJ2-7, with the D gene not clear enough to name. This TCR came from a girl between 10 and 17 years old in good health and CMV-seronegative. The DNA sequence is TGTGCCAGCAGCTTAGCTAGCAGTTTCTACGAGCAGTACTTC. This codes for CASSLASSFYEQYF.